These 4 T cell receptor beta chains came from one sample sequenced in a study of metastatic and nonmetastatic thyroid tumors. TCRdb called clones again from the PCR reads with MiXCR. The repertoire consists of 20,000 to 25,000 clones, with 15% to 18% occurring once and the leading ten covering around 19%. Thyroid surgery was performed in patients who had received no treatment beforehand. Specimen: blood. All receptors come from a female donor with papillary thyroid cancer or a benign thyroid nodule (not recorded which). Some clones in this sample may be carry-over from other donors' samples.

The table lists this clone with many counts. This chain joins TRBV28 and TRBJ1-3; 9 bases align to TRBD1. Germline CDR1 MDHEN, CDR2 SYDVKM. CDR3 length: 16 residues. With 5 bases clipped from V and 0 bases from J, the junction kept 5 bases outside the gene matches. The chain's CDR3 is CASSLGQGPSGNTIYF. DNA for the CDR3: TGTGCCAGCAGTCTTGGACAGGGGCCCTCTGGAAACACCATATATTTT.

This clone was seen many times. V is TRBV20-1 and J is TRBJ1-2, with D uncertain. There are 11 residues in the CDR3. The V and J ends lost 4 bases and 7 bases respectively, with 10 bases between them. Germline V gene lookup returns CDR1 DFQATT and CDR2 SNEGSKA (reference sequence). The CDR3 DNA is TGCAGTGCTATACTAAATTTTGGCTACACCTTC. Protein product: CSAILNFGYTF.

This clone was seen more than once but under ten times. The chain couples TRBV12-3 or TRBV12-4 to TRBJ1-3; 9 bases align to TRBD1. The CDR3 extends over 14 amino acids. With 5 bases clipped from V and 7 bases from J, the junction kept 6 bases outside the gene matches. The CDR3 region is CASSPGQGFNTIYF. The CDR3 nucleotides are TGTGCCAGCAGTCCTGGACAGGGGTTTAACACCATATATTTT.

This clone has ten or more counts. This chain links TRBV29-1 with TRBJ1-2; TRBD1 matches at 11 bases. The CDR3 spans 12 residues. The germline CDR1 and CDR2 sequences are SQVTM and ANQGSEA. With 7 bases clipped from V and 8 bases from J, the junction kept 6 bases outside the gene matches. The CDR3 DNA follows: TGCAGCGGCAGGACAGGGGGCGGCGGCTACACCTTC. Its translation is CSGRTGGGGYTF.